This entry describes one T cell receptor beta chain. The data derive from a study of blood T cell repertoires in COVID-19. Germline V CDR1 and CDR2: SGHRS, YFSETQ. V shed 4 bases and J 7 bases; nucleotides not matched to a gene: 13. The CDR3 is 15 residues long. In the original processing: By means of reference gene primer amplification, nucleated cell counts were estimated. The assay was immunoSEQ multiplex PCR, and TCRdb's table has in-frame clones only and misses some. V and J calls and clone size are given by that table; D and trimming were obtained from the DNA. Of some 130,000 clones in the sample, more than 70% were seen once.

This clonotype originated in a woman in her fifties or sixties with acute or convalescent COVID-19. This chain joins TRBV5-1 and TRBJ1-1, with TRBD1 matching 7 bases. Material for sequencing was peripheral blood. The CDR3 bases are TGCGCCAGCAGCGGGGGATTTGGGACAGAGAATGAAGCTTTCTTT. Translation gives CASSGGFGTENEAFF.